A single sample is the source of the 23 T cell receptor beta chains below, sequenced in a study of Graves' ophthalmopathy and Graves' hyperthyroidism. From RNA, the CDR3 regions of TCR beta chains were amplified and sequenced. First-round RT-PCR employed HTBI primers, with a second-round multiplex PCR after it. TCRdb analysed the multiplex PCR reads with MiXCR anew, one entry per CDR3 protein. This table holds 400,000 to 450,000 distinct CDR3 sequences, approximately 21% found once. Material: peripheral blood. The receptors were gathered from a woman aged 18-30 years with stable Graves' hyperthyroidism.

This chain uses TRBV28 with TRBJ2-2, with 9 bases that match TRBD2. The CDR3 spans 15 residues. CDR1 MDHEN and CDR2 SYDVKM come from the germline V gene. After removal of 3 bases from V and 5 bases from J, the junction contained 4 bases not matched to a gene. CDR3 DNA: TGTGCCAGCAGTTTGGGCGGGAGGGAGACCGGGGAGCTGTTTTTT. Its protein product is CASSLGGRETGELFF.

The chain carries TRBV20-1 and TRBJ2-4; 11 nucleotides align to TRBD2. This CDR3 contains 17 residues. J gave up 0 bases and V 3 bases, and 7 bases lay outside the gene matches. The germline CDR1 and CDR2 sequences are DFQATT and SNEGSKA (reference sequence). The CDR3 region is CSASPSGRPRAKNIQYF. The CDR3 bases are TGCAGTGCTAGCCCTAGCGGGAGGCCGAGAGCCAAAAACATTCAGTACTTC.

This clonotype was detected many times. The chain employs TRBV19 and TRBJ1-1; D not certain. Germline loops: CDR1 LNHDA, CDR2 SQIVND (reference sequence). The CDR3 is 15 amino acids. Deletions cut 10 bases from V and 3 bases from J, with 21 bases between. Here the CDR3 DNA reads TGTGCCATCATCTTGGGAAAACGTGTGGACACTGAAGCTTTCTTT. This sequence encodes CAIILGKRVDTEAFF.

In this sample, this clonotype turned up many times. This chain connects TRBV20-1 to TRBJ2-7; TRBD2 is a possible D gene (6 bases). Trimming shortened V by 3 bases and J by 0 bases, and 12 bases separated the two germline ends. The CDR3 has 14 residues. Germline V gene data show CDR1 as DFQATT and CDR2 as SNEGSKA (reference sequence). The CDR3 nucleotides read TGCAGTGCTAGTCGACTAGACAGCTCCTACGAGCAGTACTTC. This sequence encodes CSASRLDSSYEQYF.

With respect to this clonotype: This sequence may be a read error, since a much larger clone differs from it by one base. The chain carries TRBV7-8 and TRBJ2-7; D possibly matches TRBD1 or TRBD2 (6 bases each). The CDR3 covers 18 residues. Germline assignment: CDR1 SGHVS and CDR2 FQNEAQ. CDR3 coding DNA: TGTACCAGCAGCTTACGACCGAATATCCGGGGCCGGGGGCTGGAGCAGTACTTC. This codes for CTSSLRPNIRGRGLEQYF.

This clonotype was counted ten times or more. The J gene is TRBJ2-5, the V gene TRBV9; TRBD2 matches 7 bases. Germline V gives CDR1 SGDLS, CDR2 YYNGEE. There are 16 residues in the CDR3. V trimming: 1 base; J trimming: 5 bases; junction bases outside the gene matches: 11. CDR3 sequence: CASSVNRGSGWETQYF. Written as DNA, the CDR3 is TGTGCCAGCAGCGTAAATCGCGGGAGTGGATGGGAGACCCAGTACTTC.

This clonotype was seen at least ten times. The chain joins TRBV12-3 or TRBV12-4 to TRBJ1-5; TRBD1 matches 7 bases. The CDR3 runs 15 residues. With V trimmed by 6 bases and J by 0 bases, 5 bases remained unmatched. The CDR3 loop is CASSDREYSNQPQHF. DNA for the CDR3: TGTGCCAGCAGCGACAGGGAATATAGCAATCAGCCCCAGCATTTT.

This clonotype was seen at least ten times. The chain combines TRBV11-2 with TRBJ2-5; 13 bases are shared with TRBD2. CDR3 length: 16 amino acids. Per germline, CDR1 SGHAT and CDR2 FQNNGV. The V and J ends lost 2 bases and 5 bases, in that order; junction bases with no gene match: 5. CDR3 sequence: CASSLLTSGRWETQYF. The CDR3 coding sequence is TGTGCCAGCAGCTTATTGACTAGCGGGAGGTGGGAGACCCAGTACTTC. The full variable domain, rest sourced from reference TRBV11-2 and TRBJ2-5, is EAGVAQSPRYKIIEKRQSVAFWCNPISGHATLYWYQQILGQGPKLLIQFQNNGVVDDSQLPKDRFSAERLKGVDSTLKIQPAKLEDSAVYLCASSLLTSGRWETQYFGPGTRLLVL.

The chain couples TRBV11-2 to TRBJ2-5; possible D gene TRBD1, 6 bases. The germline V gene encodes CDR1 SGHAT and CDR2 FQNNGV. The CDR3 length is 14 residues. The germline V and J ends were trimmed by 0 bases and 13 bases, with 18 bases remaining between them. CDR3 region: CASSLDPGTSLGYF. The CDR3 nucleotides are TGTGCCAGCAGCTTAGATCCAGGGACAAGCCTTGGGTACTTC.

This clonotype occurred many times. A read error may account for a junction end that differs from germline. The J gene is TRBJ2-2, the V gene TRBV12-3 or TRBV12-4; D not certain. The CDR3 runs 13 residues. CDR3 coding DNA: TGCGCCAGCAGCTTGCAGAACACCGGGGAGCTGTTTTTT. Encoded protein: CASSLQNTGELFF.

This clonotype was counted ten times or more. The chain is built from TRBV7-2 and TRBJ2-7, with a weak D call TRBD2 (5 bases). The CDR3 is 15 amino acids. CDR1 and CDR2 (germline): SGHTA, FQGNSA. The V and J ends lost 5 bases and 2 bases respectively, with 16 bases between them. The CDR3 reads CASSPRLYEAYEQYF. CDR3 nucleotide sequence: TGTGCCAGCAGCCCAAGACTATATGAGGCCTACGAGCAGTACTTC. The variable domain in full, completed from reference TRBV7-2 and TRBJ2-7, reads GAGVSQSPSNKVTEKGKDVELRCDPISGHTALYWYRQSLGQGLEFLIYFQGNSAPDKSGLPSDRFSAERTGGSVSTLTIQRTQQEDSAVYLCASSPRLYEAYEQYFGPGTRLTVT.

Ten or more counts support this clonotype. The chain links TRBV6-1 to TRBJ2-7, with TRBD2 matching over 11 bases. The germline V gene encodes CDR1 MNHNS and CDR2 SASEGT. The CDR3 runs 14 residues. Trimming cost V 6 bases and J 3 bases; bases outside gene matches: 4. In nucleotides, the CDR3 is TGTGCCAGCAGGGGGACTAGCGGTTTCTACGAGCAGTACTTC. Its translation: CASRGTSGFYEQYF.

This clonotype was seen ten or more times. A much larger clone sits a single nucleotide away, making a read error possible. This sequence joins TRBV6-2 or TRBV6-3 and TRBJ1-6, with D unclear. The CDR3 has 13 amino acids. With 2 bases removed from V and 15 bases from J, the gap between germline ends came to 14 bases. CDR1 and CDR2 (germline): MNHEY, SVGEGT. CDR3 loop: CASSYQAAAHLHF. CDR3 nucleotides: TGTGCCAGCAGTTACCAGGCAGCGGCACACCTCCACTTT.

This clonotype came up many times. This chain joins TRBV5-1 and TRBJ1-5, with 9 nucleotides matching TRBD1. Germline V lookup: CDR1 SGHRS, CDR2 YFSETQ. The trim removed 4 bases at V and 5 bases at J, leaving 7 bases unmatched. The CDR3 length is 15 residues. CDR3 sequence reads: CASSPGTGRDQPQHF. The CDR3 DNA follows: TGCGCCAGCAGCCCGGGGACAGGGAGGGATCAGCCCCAGCATTTT.

In this sample, this clonotype turned up a few times. A much larger clonotype is one base distant, so this may be a read error. The CDR3 DNA reads TGTGCCAGCAGTGAACTAGCGGGGGCGATGGGGCAAGAGACCAAGTACTTC. As protein: CASSELAGAMGQETKYF. This sequence joins TRBV6-1 and TRBJ2-5; 10 bases align to TRBD2. Germline V gene lookup returns CDR1 MNHNS and CDR2 SASEGT. This CDR3 region has 17 residues.

This clonotype turned up a few times. This sequence joins TRBV15 and TRBJ2-5; TRBD2 might be the D (5 bases). Deletions cut 9 bases from V and 5 bases from J, with 13 bases between. Germline V gene lookup returns CDR1 LNHNV and CDR2 YYDKDF (reference sequence). The CDR3 extends over 12 amino acids. The CDR3 loop reads CATALARETQYF. The CDR3 DNA sequence: TGTGCCACAGCGCTAGCCCGGGAGACCCAGTACTTC.

On this clonotype itself: With a much larger clone just one base away, this may be a read error. The chain uses TRBV11-2 and TRBJ2-7; the D call may be TRBD1 or TRBD2 (6 bases each). The CDR3 length is 14 residues. Germline V CDR1 and CDR2: SGHAT, FQNNGV. The CDR3 here is CVSSLVGGPNEQYF. For the CDR3, the DNA is TGTGTCAGCAGCTTAGTAGGGGGGCCTAACGAGCAGTACTTC.

This clonotype was seen at least ten times. This chain links TRBV11-3 with TRBJ1-1, with a weak D call TRBD1 (5 bases). With 1 base removed from V and 1 base from J, the gap between germline ends came to 13 bases. Germline V CDR1 and CDR2: SGHNT, YENEEA. CDR3 length: 16 residues. CDR3 sequence: CASSLGRQFGNTEAFF. The DNA for the CDR3 is TGTGCCAGCAGCTTAGGCCGACAGTTCGGGAACACTGAAGCTTTCTTT.

This clonotype was found many times. The chain couples TRBV6-2 or TRBV6-3 to TRBJ2-6, with a possible D match to TRBD1 (5 bases). The CDR3 consists of 14 residues. V was clipped by 4 bases and J by 1 base, with 5 bases between them. From germline, CDR1 is MNHEY and CDR2 SVGEGT. In nucleotides, the CDR3 is TGTGCCAGCAGTTGGACATCTGGGGCCAACGTCCTGACTTTC. As protein: CASSWTSGANVLTF.

To note about this clonotype: One junction end does not reproduce the germline sequence, and a read error may be involved. The chain employs TRBV6-5 and TRBJ1-1; D might be TRBD1 (6 bases). The CDR3 is made up of 15 amino acids. Per the germline V gene, CDR1 is MNHEY and CDR2 is SVGAGI. In DNA form, the CDR3 reads TGTGCCAGCACTTACTCAGGGGTATCCGACACTGAAGCTTTCTTC. Translation: CASTYSGVSDTEAFF.

V gene TRBV10-1 combines with J gene TRBJ2-7; no clear D gene. The CDR3 contains 13 residues. CDR1 and CDR2 from the germline V gene are WNHNN and SYGVQD (reference sequence). V gave up 9 bases and J gave up 5 bases, with 17 bases separating them. DNA for the CDR3: TGCGCCAGAACAGCACGTTACGCAGACGAGCAGTACTTC. This gives the protein CARTARYADEQYF.

This clonotype was detected ten times or more. V and J are TRBV9 and TRBJ2-7; 8 bases line up with TRBD2. CDR1 and CDR2 (germline): SGDLS, YYNGEE. The J segment lost 2 bases and the V segment lost 4 bases, leaving 5 bases of the junction unmatched. The CDR3 spans 14 residues. The CDR3 here is CASSPSGGPYEQYF. The CDR3, as DNA: TGTGCCAGCAGCCCGAGCGGGGGACCCTACGAGCAGTACTTC. Variable domain in full (rest from reference TRBV9 and TRBJ2-7): DSGVTQTPKHLITATGQRVTLRCSPRSGDLSVYWYQQSLDQGLQFLIQYYNGEERAKGNILERFSAQQFPDLHSELNLSSLELGDSALYFCASSPSGGPYEQYFGPGTRLTVT.

In its sample, this clonotype was seen a few times. V gene TRBV6-1 combines with J gene TRBJ1-5; no clear D. Trimming stripped 3 bases from V and 9 bases from J, with 9 bases between. The CDR3 extends over 12 amino acids. Germline CDR1 MNHNS, CDR2 SASEGT. The CDR3 nucleotides read TGTGCCAGCAGTGATCCAAGTCGGCCCCAGCATTTT. It translates to CASSDPSRPQHF.